This TCR beta chain was sequenced in a study of T-cell reconstitution after alpha-beta-depleted transplantation in children. The TCRbeta library incorporated unique molecular identifiers. One entry per CDR3 protein results from TCRdb running MiXCR on the PCR reads. The sample consists of 450,000 to 600,000 distinct CDR3 sequences, 13% of them appearing once. This clonotype was observed many times. The CDR3 runs to 12 residues. CDR1 is SGHRS and CDR2 is YFSETQ in the germline V gene. V was shortened by 2 bases and J by 5 bases, with 7 bases between the two germline ends. This receptor was taken from a male patient aged 10-17 years who had a stem cell transplant for acute myeloid leukemia, so the T cells may come from the graft donor. The material was PBMCs, mostly from graft donor cells, obtained 360 days after TCRalphabeta/CD19-depleted stem cell transplant. J is TRBJ2-5 and V is TRBV5-1; D not resolved. CDR3 sequence (DNA): TGCGCCAGCAGCTTACCAGGCGAGACCCAGTACTTC. Translated: CASSLPGETQYF. Full variable domain (rest looked up from reference TRBV5-1 and TRBJ2-5): KAGVTQTPRYLIKTRGQQVTLSCSPISGHRSVSWYQQTPGQGLQFLFEYFSETQRNKGNFPGRFSGRQFSNSRSEMNVSTLELGDSALYLCASSLPGETQYFGPGTRLLVL.